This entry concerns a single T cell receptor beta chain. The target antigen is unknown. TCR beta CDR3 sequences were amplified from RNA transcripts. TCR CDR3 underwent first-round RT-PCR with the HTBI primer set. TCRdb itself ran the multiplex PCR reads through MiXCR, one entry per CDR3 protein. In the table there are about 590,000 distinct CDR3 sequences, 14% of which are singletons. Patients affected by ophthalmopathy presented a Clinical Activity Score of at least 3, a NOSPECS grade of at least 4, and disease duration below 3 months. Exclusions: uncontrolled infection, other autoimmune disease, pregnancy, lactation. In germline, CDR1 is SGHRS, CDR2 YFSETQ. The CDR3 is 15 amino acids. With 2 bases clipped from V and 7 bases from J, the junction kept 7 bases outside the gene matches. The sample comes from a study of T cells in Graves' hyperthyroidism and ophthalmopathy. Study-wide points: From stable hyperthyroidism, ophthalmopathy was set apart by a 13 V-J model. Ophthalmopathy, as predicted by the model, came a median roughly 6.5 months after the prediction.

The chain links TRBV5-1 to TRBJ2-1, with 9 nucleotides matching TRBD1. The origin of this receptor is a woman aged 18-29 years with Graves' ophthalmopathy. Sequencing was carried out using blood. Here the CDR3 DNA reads TGCGCCAGCAGCTTAGCCGGGACAGGGATGAATGAGCAGTTCTTC. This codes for CASSLAGTGMNEQFF.